The 31 T cell receptor beta chains reported below all come from one sample, sequenced in a study of blood T cell repertoires in COVID-19. Profiled with immunoSEQ multiplex PCR; TCRdb holds only in-frame clones, not every one. The table includes some 270,000 clones, 70% to 90% detected once. The sequenced material came from peripheral blood. All receptors come from a human donor with COVID-19, enrolled during active disease. The donor label of this sample is uncertain.

V is TRBV27 and J is TRBJ1-4; TRBD1 matches 8 bases. Germline lookup yields CDR1 MNHEY and CDR2 SMNVEV (reference sequence). There are 15 residues in the CDR3. V shed 7 bases and J 7 bases; nucleotides not matched to a gene: 11. CDR3 in DNA: TGTGCCAGCAAGCTAAGGACAGGGAGAGGTGAAAAACTGTTTTTT. This encodes CASKLRTGRGEKLFF. The full variable domain, in which reference TRBV27 and TRBJ1-4 provide the parts outside the CDR3, is EAQVTQNPRYLITVTGKKLTVTCSQNMNHEYMSWYRQDPGLGLRQIYYSMNVEVTDKGDVPEGYKVSRKEKRNFPLILESPSPNQTSLYFCASKLRTGRGEKLFFGSGTQLSVL.

The rearrangement links TRBV14 to TRBJ2-1, with TRBD2 matching 8 bases. This CDR3 comprises 17 residues. Germline loops: CDR1 SGHDN, CDR2 FVKESK. J gave up 3 bases and V 0 bases, and 7 bases lay outside the gene matches. CDR3 in DNA: TGTGCCAGCAGCCAAGATCAGGGACTAGGAGACTACAATGAGCAGTTCTTC. This sequence encodes CASSQDQGLGDYNEQFF.

The rearrangement uses TRBV5-4 and TRBJ1-2; D unresolved. V shed 6 bases and J shed 2 bases, with 8 bases lying between them. The CDR3 length is 12 residues. Germline V lookup: CDR1 SGHNT, CDR2 YYREEE (reference sequence). CDR3 DNA sequence: TGTGCCAGCACGGGGAGGAACTATGGCTACACCTTC. It encodes CASTGRNYGYTF.

The chain is built from TRBV19 and TRBJ2-7, with D possibly TRBD2 on 5 matching bases. The CDR3 consists of 13 residues. Germline V gives CDR1 LNHDA, CDR2 SQIVND (reference sequence). Trimming left V 4 bases short and J 4 bases short, with 11 bases between. In nucleotides, the CDR3 is TGTGCCAGTAGTACGGCTAGCTCGTACGAGCAGTACTTC. Amino acids: CASSTASSYEQYF.

There are a few counts of this clone. The CDR3 is CATSDQFGYTF. The CDR3 DNA reads TGTGCCACCAGTGACCAGTTCGGCTACACCTTC. The chain uses TRBV24-1 and TRBJ1-2, with unresolved D. The ends were cut back, 4 bases at V and 8 bases at J, with 7 bases in the middle. The CDR3 length is 11 residues. CDR1 is KGHDR, CDR2 SFDVKD, per germline.

The gene calls are TRBV10-2 and TRBJ1-5, with D hard to call. The CDR3 spans 14 residues. V was cut by 5 bases and J by 3 bases, with 11 bases left in between. Germline V gene lookup returns CDR1 WSHSY and CDR2 SAAADI. CDR3 nucleotides: TGCGCCAGCAGTCACCGGGAGTACAATCAGCCCCAGCATTTT. Translated: CASSHREYNQPQHF.

The CDR3 DNA sequence: TGTGCCAGCAGCCAAGGAGCGGGTTCGGCGAATGAAAAACTGTTTTTT. It is translated as CASSQGAGSANEKLFF. The V and J genes are TRBV3-1 (or the pseudogene TRBV3-2) and TRBJ1-4; D uncertain. The CDR3 runs 16 residues. Trimming took 1 base from V and 5 from J, leaving 14 bases between them. Per the germline V gene, CDR1 is LGHDT and CDR2 is YNNKEL (reference sequence).

The CDR3 spells CASRELSYNEQFF. DNA for the CDR3: TGTGCCAGCAGAGAGTTGTCCTACAATGAGCAGTTCTTC. The genes are TRBV5-6 and TRBJ2-1, with unresolved D. This CDR3 spans 13 amino acids. Deletions cut 5 bases from V and 1 base from J, with 7 bases between. Germline CDR1 reads SGHDT; CDR2 reads YYEEEE.

The chain carries TRBV5-1 and TRBJ1-2; D may be TRBD1 (6 bases). Germline V gives CDR1 SGHRS, CDR2 YFSETQ. The V gene lost 4 bases and the J gene lost 8 bases, with 15 bases spanning the gap. CDR3 size: 13 residues. The CDR3 DNA sequence: TGCGCCAGCAGCGCCCACAGGGACGACGGCTACACCTTC. This gives the protein CASSAHRDDGYTF.

The V and J genes are TRBV19 and TRBJ2-5, with 9 bases matching TRBD1. The CDR3 contains 15 residues. From germline, CDR1 is LNHDA and CDR2 SQIVND (reference sequence). After removal of 4 bases from V and 1 base from J, the junction contained 4 bases not matched to a gene. CDR3 sequence reads: CASSNNRGPQETQYF. CDR3 nucleotide sequence: TGTGCCAGTAGTAACAACAGGGGGCCCCAAGAGACCCAGTACTTC.

The rearrangement uses TRBV2 and TRBJ2-1; D may be TRBD1 (6 bases). The CDR3 runs to 16 residues. Trimming took off 3 bases at V and 3 bases at J, with 15 bases between the two ends. Germline V CDR1 and CDR2: SNHLY, FYNNEI. The CDR3 bases are TGTGCCAGCAGTGAGGGGGTAGACAGGTACTACAATGAGCAGTTCTTC. Protein product: CASSEGVDRYYNEQFF.

The V call is TRBV7-9, the J call TRBJ1-5, with 9 bases fitting TRBD1. The ends lost 5 bases at V and 0 bases at J; junction bases unmatched: 5. CDR1 and CDR2 (germline): SEHNR, FQNEAQ (reference sequence). This CDR3 has 16 amino acids. In nucleotides, the CDR3 is TGTGCCAGCAGCAATACAGGGGGCCATAGCAATCAGCCCCAGCATTTT. It is translated as CASSNTGGHSNQPQHF.

J is TRBJ2-4 and V is TRBV19; TRBD2 aligns across 15 bases. Germline V gives CDR1 LNHDA, CDR2 SQIVND (reference sequence). Germline trimming cut 3 bases from V and 7 bases from J; bases unmatched to any gene: 10. CDR3 length: 18 residues. The CDR3: CASSMWGLAGGSDNIQYF. DNA of the CDR3: TGTGCCAGTAGTATGTGGGGACTAGCGGGAGGATCTGATAACATTCAGTACTTC.

The sample holds one count of this clone. The chain combines TRBV5-5 with TRBJ1-1; no reliable D call. V lost 4 bases and J lost 0, with 7 bases in between. This CDR3 is built from 13 residues. The germline CDR1 and CDR2 sequences are SGHKS and YYEKEE (reference sequence). CDR3 nucleotide sequence: TGTGCCAGCAGCCCCTGGCTGAACACTGAAGCTTTCTTT. Protein: CASSPWLNTEAFF.

The CDR3 DNA reads TGTGCCAGTAGGACCAGACAGGACCCCCAACTCGAAGCTTTCTTT. Translating it yields CASRTRQDPQLEAFF. The V and J genes are TRBV19 and TRBJ1-1; a weak D match, TRBD1 (6 bases). Germline V gene sequence: CDR1 LNHDA, CDR2 SQIVND (reference sequence). Trimming left V 6 bases short and J 8 bases short, with 22 bases between. CDR3 length: 15 residues.

The V call is TRBV5-1, the J call TRBJ2-6; 9 nucleotides match TRBD1. Germline assignment: CDR1 SGHRS and CDR2 YFSETQ. Trimming took 1 base from V and 1 from J; bases not matched to a gene: 9. The CDR3 is 19 amino acids. CDR3 coding DNA: TGCGCCAGCAGCTTGCTTTGGGACAGGGAATCGTCTGGGGCCAACGTCCTGACTTTC. Amino acids: CASSLLWDRESSGANVLTF.

J is TRBJ2-7 and V is TRBV7-6; maybe TRBD1 (6 bases). Trimming removed 2 bases from V and 5 bases from J, with 13 bases in between. CDR3 length: 14 amino acids. Germline V gene data show CDR1 as SGHVS and CDR2 as FNYEAQ. The CDR3 DNA follows: TGTGCCAGCAGCTTATCAGGGGCCGACGACGAGCAGTACTTC. Translation: CASSLSGADDEQYF.

The genes are TRBV6-5 and TRBJ2-1; 11 bases fit TRBD2. V lost 7 bases and J lost 3; bases outside the gene matches: 5. Germline lookup yields CDR1 MNHEY and CDR2 SVGAGI. The CDR3 has 15 amino acids. CDR3 coding DNA: TGTGCCAGCAACATGGGACTAGCGGTCTACAATGAGCAGTTCTTC. This encodes CASNMGLAVYNEQFF.

This clone was detected only once. The genes are TRBV6-2 or TRBV6-3 and TRBJ2-7; 8 bases are a match to TRBD2. Germline loops: CDR1 MNHEY, CDR2 SVGEGT. This CDR3 contains 14 residues. V was clipped by 3 bases and J by 6 bases; unmatched bases: 7. Here the CDR3 reads CASSYREGGSEQYF. DNA for the CDR3: TGTGCCAGCAGTTATCGGGAGGGAGGCAGCGAGCAGTACTTC.

The chain carries TRBV28 and TRBJ2-5; D is unclear. Germline V gene sequence: CDR1 MDHEN, CDR2 SYDVKM. V lost 3 bases, J lost 2 bases, and 10 bases lay in between. The CDR3 loop spans 14 amino acids. The CDR3 loop reads CASSLISRQETQYF. DNA of the CDR3: TGTGCCAGCAGTTTGATTAGCAGACAAGAGACCCAGTACTTC.

The chain recombines TRBV28 with TRBJ2-2; 7 bases fit TRBD1. Trimming took 5 bases from V and 4 from J; bases not matched to a gene: 4. This CDR3 comprises 14 residues. Germline V CDR1 and CDR2: MDHEN, SYDVKM. The CDR3 protein is CASSQTGVTGELFF. The CDR3 DNA reads TGTGCCAGCAGTCAAACAGGGGTCACCGGGGAGCTGTTTTTT.

This chain links TRBV5-8 with TRBJ2-1; perhaps TRBD2 as D (6 bases). Germline values: CDR1 SGHTS, CDR2 YDEGEE. CDR3 size: 16 residues. V was trimmed by 6 bases and J by 2 bases, leaving 18 bases between them. The CDR3 reads CASTDGLRGTYNEQFF. CDR3 DNA: TGTGCCAGCACCGACGGACTACGCGGGACCTACAATGAGCAGTTCTTC.

The rearrangement links TRBV19 to TRBJ2-2, with 11 bases that match TRBD2. V lost 3 bases and J lost 4; bases outside the gene matches: 16. CDR1 and CDR2 from the germline V gene are LNHDA and SQIVND (reference sequence). The CDR3 loop spans 20 amino acids. CDR3 sequence: CASSMGRSSGRIIGTGELFF. The DNA of the CDR3 is TGTGCCAGTAGTATGGGCCGGTCTAGCGGGAGGATCATAGGCACCGGGGAGCTGTTTTTT. The complete variable domain, with remaining parts taken from reference TRBV19 and TRBJ2-2, reads DGGITQSPKYLFRKEGQNVTLSCEQNLNHDAMYWYRQDPGQGLRLIYYSQIVNDFQKGDIAEGYSVSREKKESFPLTVTSAQKNPTAFYLCASSMGRSSGRIIGTGELFFGEGSRLTVL.

The chain joins TRBV28 to TRBJ1-5; 7 bases match TRBD1. This CDR3 has 14 amino acids. Germline values: CDR1 MDHEN, CDR2 SYDVKM. V lost 6 bases to trimming and J lost 3 bases; unmatched junction nucleotides: 5. The CDR3, as DNA: TGTGCCAGCAGGCCGACAGGGAACAATCAGCCCCAGCATTTT. This encodes CASRPTGNNQPQHF.

The V call is TRBV3-1 (or the pseudogene TRBV3-2), the J call TRBJ1-1; D uncertain. CDR1 and CDR2 from the germline V gene are LGHDT and YNNKEL (reference sequence). V gave up 3 bases and J gave up 3 bases, with 5 bases separating them. The length of the CDR3 is 12 residues. CDR3 protein: CASSQYDTEAFF. CDR3 DNA: TGTGCCAGCAGCCAGTATGACACTGAAGCTTTCTTT.

The chain couples TRBV29-1 to TRBJ2-3; 8 nucleotides match TRBD2. Germline CDR1 is SQVTM and CDR2 is ANQGSEA. This CDR3 is 16 amino acids long. Trimming removed 3 bases from V and 3 bases from J; junction bases left unmatched: 11. CDR3 DNA sequence: TGCAGCGTTGACGGGACTAGGGGAACGGGAACAGATACGCAGTATTTT. It is translated as CSVDGTRGTGTDTQYF.

In this sample, this clone turned up many times. This chain connects TRBV14 to TRBJ2-4; 9 bases are shared with TRBD1. Germline V lookup: CDR1 SGHDN, CDR2 FVKESK. Trimming took 1 base from V and 7 from J; bases not matched to a gene: 2. CDR3 size: 14 residues. CDR3 coding DNA: TGTGCCAGCAGCCAAGTGACAGGGGGTAACATTCAGTACTTC. It codes for CASSQVTGGNIQYF.

This chain links TRBV10-2 with TRBJ1-3; no clear D gene. Germline CDR1 and CDR2: WSHSY and SAAADI. This CDR3 is built from 15 residues. The V end lost 0 bases, the J end lost 0 bases, and 6 bases lay between the germline ends. The CDR3 DNA follows: TGCGCCAGCAGTGAGTCGGGCACCTCTGGAAACACCATATATTTT. Translating gives CASSESGTSGNTIYF.

The count of this clone is one. Since the CDR3 does not end with the conserved phenylalanine or tryptophan, this likely comes from a read error. The limits of the CDR3 on the DNA are not certain, so only TCRdb's listed CDR3 is given. This chain links TRBV19 with TRBJ1-6; the listed D gene, TRBD1, was not tested against the DNA. Germline V gene data show CDR1 as LNHDA and CDR2 as SQIVND (reference sequence). The CDR3 comprises 12 residues, both ends counted. This chain's CDR3 is CASSRGRDSSRE.

The chain couples TRBV30 to TRBJ1-1; 10 positions agree with TRBD1. Germline V gives CDR1 GTSNPN, CDR2 SVGIG (reference sequence). After removal of 5 bases from V and 5 bases from J, the junction contained 8 bases not matched to a gene. The CDR3 covers 14 residues. In DNA form, the CDR3 reads TGTGCCTGGTGCCCGGGACAGGGGATAACTGAAGCTTTCTTT. It yields the protein CAWCPGQGITEAFF. Full variable domain (rest looked up from reference TRBV30 and TRBJ1-1): SQTIHQWPATLVQPVGSPLSLECTVEGTSNPNLYWYRQAAGRGLQLLFYSVGIGQISSEVPQNLSASRPQDRQFILSSKKLLLSDSGFYLCAWCPGQGITEAFFGQGTRLTVV.

This chain links TRBV4-1 with TRBJ1-5; 7 nucleotides align to TRBD1. The CDR3 sequence is 15 residues long. Germline lookup yields CDR1 MGHRA and CDR2 YSYEKL. With V trimmed by 1 base and J by 7 bases, 7 bases remained unmatched. CDR3 bases: TGCGCCAGCAGCCAAGTTCCGACAGGGACCCAGCCCCAGCATTTT. Its translation is CASSQVPTGTQPQHF.